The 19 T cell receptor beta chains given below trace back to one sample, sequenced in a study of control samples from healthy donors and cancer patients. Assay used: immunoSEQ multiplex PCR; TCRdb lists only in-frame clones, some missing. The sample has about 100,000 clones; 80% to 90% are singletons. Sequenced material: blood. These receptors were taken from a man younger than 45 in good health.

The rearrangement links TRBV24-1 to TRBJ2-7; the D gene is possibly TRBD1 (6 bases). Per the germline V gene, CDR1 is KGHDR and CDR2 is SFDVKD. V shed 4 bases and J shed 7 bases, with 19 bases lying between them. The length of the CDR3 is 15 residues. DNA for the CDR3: TGTGCCACCAGTGACCCCCGGACAGCCAAGGGGGAGCAGTACTTC. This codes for CATSDPRTAKGEQYF.

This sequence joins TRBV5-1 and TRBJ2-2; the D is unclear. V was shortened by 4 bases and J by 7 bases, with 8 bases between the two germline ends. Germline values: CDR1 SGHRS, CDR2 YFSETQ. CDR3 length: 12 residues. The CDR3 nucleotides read TGCGCCAGCAGCCAAGACTTCGGGGAGCTGTTTTTT. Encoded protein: CASSQDFGELFF.

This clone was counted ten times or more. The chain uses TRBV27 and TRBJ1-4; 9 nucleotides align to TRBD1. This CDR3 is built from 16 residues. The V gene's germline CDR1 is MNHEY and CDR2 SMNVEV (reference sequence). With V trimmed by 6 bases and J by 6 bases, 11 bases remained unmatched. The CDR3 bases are TGTGCCAGCAGCCAAGGGACAGGGCGTTCCTATGAAAAACTGTTTTTT. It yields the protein CASSQGTGRSYEKLFF.

CDR3 DNA: TGTGCCACCAGTGATCCGGGGACTAGCGGGAGGACCAATGAGCAGTTCTTC. Translated, it gives CATSDPGTSGRTNEQFF. This chain joins TRBV24-1 and TRBJ2-1; 15 bases match TRBD2. This CDR3 contains 17 residues. V lost 3 bases, J lost 6 bases, and 5 bases stayed unmatched. Germline V CDR1 and CDR2: KGHDR, SFDVKD.

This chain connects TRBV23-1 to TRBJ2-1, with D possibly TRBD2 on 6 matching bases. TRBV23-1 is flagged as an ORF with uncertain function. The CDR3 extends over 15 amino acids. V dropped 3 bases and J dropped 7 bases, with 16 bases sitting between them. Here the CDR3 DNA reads TGCGCCAGCAGTCACCGGGGCCCTGCGGGGAATGAGCAGTTCTTC. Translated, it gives CASSHRGPAGNEQFF.

CDR3 nucleotide sequence: TGTGCCACCAGGTTCCGTACAGGGGGCACTGAAGCTTTCTTT. Residues: CATRFRTGGTEAFF. V is TRBV24-1 and J is TRBJ1-1, with 8 nucleotides matching TRBD1. This CDR3 contains 14 residues. The junction had 7 bases not matched to a gene; V was cut back by 7 bases and J by 4 bases. Germline V gene sequence: CDR1 KGHDR, CDR2 SFDVKD.

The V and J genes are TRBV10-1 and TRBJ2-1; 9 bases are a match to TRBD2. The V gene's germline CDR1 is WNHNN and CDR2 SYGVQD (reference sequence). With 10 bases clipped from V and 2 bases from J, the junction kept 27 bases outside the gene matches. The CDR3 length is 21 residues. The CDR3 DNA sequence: TGCGCCAACCTGAGATCACCCCGCGGGAGGGCCTCGGAGGCCACCTACAATGAGCAGTTCTTC. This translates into CANLRSPRGRASEATYNEQFF.

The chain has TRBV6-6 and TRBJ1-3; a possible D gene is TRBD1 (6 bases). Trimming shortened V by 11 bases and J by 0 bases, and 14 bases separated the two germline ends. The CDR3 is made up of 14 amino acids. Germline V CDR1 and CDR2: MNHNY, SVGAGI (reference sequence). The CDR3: CASQGRTSGNTIYF. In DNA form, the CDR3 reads TGTGCCTCCCAGGGGCGCACCTCTGGAAACACCATATATTTT.

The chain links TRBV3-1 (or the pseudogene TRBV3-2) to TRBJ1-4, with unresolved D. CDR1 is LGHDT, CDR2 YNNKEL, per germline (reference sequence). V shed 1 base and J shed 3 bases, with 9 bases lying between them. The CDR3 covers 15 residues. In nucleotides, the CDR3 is TGTGCCAGCAGCCAAGGTCTCTTGCCTAATGAAAAACTGTTTTTT. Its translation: CASSQGLLPNEKLFF.

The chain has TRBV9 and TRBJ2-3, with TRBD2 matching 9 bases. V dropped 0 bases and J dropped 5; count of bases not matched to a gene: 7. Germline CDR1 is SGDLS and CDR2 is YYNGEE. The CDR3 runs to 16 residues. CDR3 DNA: TGTGCCAGCAGCGTAGCAGTAGCGGGAGTGGGAGATACGCAGTATTTT. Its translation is CASSVAVAGVGDTQYF.

The CDR3 nucleotides are TGTGCCAGCAGCCGGACAGGCGATGGAAACACCATATATTTT. It translates to CASSRTGDGNTIYF. The V call is TRBV6-2 or TRBV6-3, the J call TRBJ1-3; 7 bases line up with TRBD1. There are 14 residues in the CDR3. The junction had 5 bases not matched to a gene; V was cut back by 6 bases and J by 3 bases. Germline V gene sequence: CDR1 MNHEY, CDR2 SVGEGT.

Here the CDR3 DNA reads TGTGCCAGCAGCCCCTGGAGGGGTCCATCTGGAAACACCATATATTTT. This codes for CASSPWRGPSGNTIYF. The chain couples TRBV7-8 to TRBJ1-3; D possibly corresponds to TRBD1 (5 bases). V lost 5 bases, J lost 1 base, and 15 bases lay in between. The germline gives CDR1 SGHVS, CDR2 FQNEAQ. The CDR3 contains 16 residues. The full variable domain, its missing parts supplied by reference TRBV7-8 and TRBJ1-3, is GAGVSQSPRYKVAKRGQDVALRCDPISGHVSLFWYQQALGQGPEFLTYFQNEAQLDKSGLPSDRFFAERPEGSVSTLKIQRTQQEDSAVYLCASSPWRGPSGNTIYFGEGSWLTVV.

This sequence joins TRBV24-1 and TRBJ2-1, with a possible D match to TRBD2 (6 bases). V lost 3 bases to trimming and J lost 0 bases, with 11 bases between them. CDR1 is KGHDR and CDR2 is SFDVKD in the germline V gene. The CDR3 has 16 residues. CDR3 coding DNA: TGTGCCACCAGTGATCAAGCAGCGGGCTCCTACAATGAGCAGTTCTTC. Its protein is CATSDQAAGSYNEQFF.

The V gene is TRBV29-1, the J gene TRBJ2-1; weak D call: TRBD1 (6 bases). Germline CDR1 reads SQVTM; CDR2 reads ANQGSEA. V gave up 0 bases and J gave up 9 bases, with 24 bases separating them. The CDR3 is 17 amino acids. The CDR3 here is CSVEDGSTSGAVVEQFF. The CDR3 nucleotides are TGCAGCGTTGAAGATGGGTCTACCTCAGGGGCAGTGGTTGAGCAGTTCTTC.

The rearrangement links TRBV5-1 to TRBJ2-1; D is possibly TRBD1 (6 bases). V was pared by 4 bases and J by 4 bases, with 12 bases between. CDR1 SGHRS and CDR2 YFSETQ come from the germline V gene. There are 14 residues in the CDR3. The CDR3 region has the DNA TGCGCCAGCAGCGGGACAACTAGGTACAATGAGCAGTTCTTC. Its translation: CASSGTTRYNEQFF.

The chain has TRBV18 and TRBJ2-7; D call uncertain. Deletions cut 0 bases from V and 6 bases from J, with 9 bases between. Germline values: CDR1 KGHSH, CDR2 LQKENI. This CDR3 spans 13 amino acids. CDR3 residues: CASSPPIVVEQYF. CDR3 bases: TGTGCCAGCTCACCACCGATAGTTGTCGAGCAGTACTTC.

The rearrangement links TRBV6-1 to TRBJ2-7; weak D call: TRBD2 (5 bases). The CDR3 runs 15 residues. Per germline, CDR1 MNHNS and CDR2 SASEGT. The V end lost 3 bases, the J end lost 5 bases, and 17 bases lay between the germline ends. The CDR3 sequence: CASSDWGVGLDEQYF. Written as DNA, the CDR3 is TGTGCCAGCAGTGATTGGGGAGTCGGATTGGACGAGCAGTACTTC.

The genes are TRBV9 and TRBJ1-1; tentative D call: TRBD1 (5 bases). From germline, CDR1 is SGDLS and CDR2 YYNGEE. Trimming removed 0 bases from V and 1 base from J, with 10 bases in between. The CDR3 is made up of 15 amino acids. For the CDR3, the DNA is TGTGCCAGCAGCGTAGCTACAGGCCCGAACACTGAAGCTTTCTTT. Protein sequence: CASSVATGPNTEAFF. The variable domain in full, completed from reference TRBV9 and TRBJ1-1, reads DSGVTQTPKHLITATGQRVTLRCSPRSGDLSVYWYQQSLDQGLQFLIQYYNGEERAKGNILERFSAQQFPDLHSELNLSSLELGDSALYFCASSVATGPNTEAFFGQGTRLTVV.

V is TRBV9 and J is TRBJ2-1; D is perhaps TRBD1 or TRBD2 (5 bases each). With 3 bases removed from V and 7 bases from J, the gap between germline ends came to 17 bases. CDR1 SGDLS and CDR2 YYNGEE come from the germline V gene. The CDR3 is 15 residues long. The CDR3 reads CASSASSGRANEQFF. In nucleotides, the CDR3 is TGTGCCAGCAGCGCTTCCTCGGGACGTGCGAATGAGCAGTTCTTC.